The 25 T cell receptor beta chains given below trace back to one sample, sequenced in a study of blood T cell repertoires in COVID-19. Using immunoSEQ multiplex PCR, the repertoire was profiled, and TCRdb retains in-frame clones only, with some absent. The sample has over 150,000 clones; around four fifths are singletons. Sample: peripheral blood. These receptors all come from a woman between 65 and 79 years old with COVID-19, enrolled during active disease.

This rearrangement joins TRBV4-2 to TRBJ2-1; 16 bases match TRBD2. The CDR3 sequence is 16 residues long. CDR1 is LGHNA, CDR2 YNFKEQ, per germline. V shed 2 bases and J 8 bases; nucleotides not matched to a gene: 3. The CDR3 loop reads CASSQSGLAGGDEQFF. The CDR3 DNA is TGTGCCAGCAGCCAATCGGGACTAGCGGGAGGGGATGAGCAGTTCTTC.

This chain uses TRBV27 with TRBJ2-7, with 8 nucleotides matching TRBD1. The germline V gene has CDR1 MNHEY and CDR2 SMNVEV (reference sequence). J gave up 5 bases and V 6 bases, and 12 bases lay outside the gene matches. CDR3 size: 15 residues. CDR3 DNA: TGTGCCAGCAGCCACAGAGGACAGGGTGCAGACGAGCAGTACTTC. Its protein is CASSHRGQGADEQYF.

V is TRBV11-2 and J is TRBJ2-5, with D maybe TRBD2 (6 bases). The CDR3 is 15 residues long. Germline CDR1 reads SGHAT; CDR2 reads FQNNGV. The V end was cut by 1 base, the J end by 5 bases, with 14 bases between. The CDR3 sequence: CASSLGAVRGETQYF. The CDR3, as DNA: TGTGCCAGCAGCTTAGGTGCGGTCCGGGGGGAGACCCAGTACTTC.

Many counts were recorded for this clone. This chain links TRBV19 with TRBJ2-7; possible D gene TRBD1, 5 bases. Deletions cut 1 base from V and 2 bases from J, with 12 bases between. The germline CDR1 and CDR2 sequences are LNHDA and SQIVND (reference sequence). This CDR3 spans 15 amino acids. In DNA, the CDR3 is TGTGCCAGTAGTATAGCCCGAGCAGGGACCTACGAGCAGTACTTC. It encodes CASSIARAGTYEQYF.

This clone was detected many times. V is TRBV2 and J is TRBJ2-5, with D possibly TRBD1 on 6 matching bases. Germline V lookup: CDR1 SNHLY, CDR2 FYNNEI. CDR3 length: 15 residues. Trimming removed 8 bases from V and 2 bases from J, with 18 bases in between. The CDR3 is CASWDTRDIQETQYF. The DNA for the CDR3 is TGTGCCAGCTGGGATACCCGGGACATTCAAGAGACCCAGTACTTC.

This clone turned up a few times. The chain recombines TRBV4-3 with TRBJ2-7; maybe TRBD2 (6 bases). V gave up 0 bases and J gave up 3 bases, with 6 bases separating them. The CDR3 consists of 13 residues. Germline loops: CDR1 LGHNA, CDR2 YSLEER. CDR3 DNA sequence: TGCGCCAGCAGCCAAGAAGCGGGCTACGAGCAGTACTTC. Its protein is CASSQEAGYEQYF.

The chain couples TRBV7-7 to TRBJ2-2, with unresolved D. This CDR3 region has 13 residues. Germline-derived CDR1 and CDR2 are SSHAT and FNYEAQ (reference sequence). V lost 2 bases to trimming and J lost 4 bases, with 5 bases between them. CDR3 loop: CASSLPGTGELFF. The CDR3 DNA follows: TGTGCCAGCAGCTTACCCGGCACCGGGGAGCTGTTTTTT.

The rearrangement joins TRBV19 to TRBJ2-5; 8 bases map to TRBD1. J lost 5 bases, V lost 6 bases, and 11 bases had no gene match. CDR3 length: 15 residues. Germline CDR1 and CDR2: LNHDA and SQIVND (reference sequence). CDR3 sequence: CASSPQGASWETQYF. CDR3 in DNA: TGTGCCAGTAGCCCCCAGGGGGCCTCGTGGGAGACCCAGTACTTC.

The rearrangement uses TRBV19 and TRBJ2-1, with D perhaps matching TRBD1 (6 bases). The germline V and J ends were trimmed by 6 bases and 8 bases, with 20 bases remaining between them. The CDR3 runs 15 residues. Germline V gene data show CDR1 as LNHDA and CDR2 as SQIVND (reference sequence). This CDR3 reads CASRLSRFGGDEQFF. CDR3 DNA sequence: TGTGCCAGTAGGCTTTCCAGGTTTGGGGGCGATGAGCAGTTCTTC.

The rearrangement uses TRBV6-6 and TRBJ2-3, with unresolved D. There are 17 residues in the CDR3. CDR1 MNHNY and CDR2 SVGAGI come from the germline V gene (reference sequence). With 5 bases removed from V and 0 bases from J, the gap between germline ends came to 18 bases. CDR3 DNA sequence: TGTGCCAGCAGTCCCGACCTATGGGCCGGTAGCACAGATACGCAGTATTTT. It encodes CASSPDLWAGSTDTQYF.

The chain recombines TRBV6-5 with TRBJ2-7; D gene unclear. This CDR3 contains 13 residues. Germline V gene data show CDR1 as MNHEY and CDR2 as SVGAGI. Between the trimmed V and J ends, which lost 5 bases and 2 bases, there was a span of 10 bases. CDR3 loop: CASSKPQTYEQYF. CDR3 bases: TGTGCCAGCAGTAAGCCACAGACCTACGAGCAGTACTTC.

This clone appeared a few times. The CDR3 sequence: CASTPGLGYQPQHF. The CDR3 DNA reads TGTGCCAGCACCCCGGGACTCGGGTATCAGCCCCAGCATTTT. The chain combines TRBV7-2 with TRBJ1-5, with D perhaps TRBD1 (5 bases). The V end was cut by 7 bases, the J end by 5 bases, with 15 bases between. CDR1 is SGHTA, CDR2 FQGNSA, per germline. The CDR3 length is 14 residues.

The CDR3 reads CASSYEGSGSGEAFF. CDR3 DNA sequence: TGTGCCAGCAGTTACGAGGGTTCGGGGAGCGGTGAAGCTTTCTTT. The chain employs TRBV6-5 and TRBJ1-1; no reliable D call. The ends were cut back, 2 bases at V and 7 bases at J, with 17 bases in the middle. Germline CDR1 MNHEY, CDR2 SVGAGI. The CDR3 runs 15 residues.

V and J are TRBV2 and TRBJ2-7; weak D call: TRBD1 (6 bases). Germline values: CDR1 SNHLY, CDR2 FYNNEI. The CDR3 is 14 residues long. V was trimmed by 7 bases and J by 1 base, leaving 14 bases between them. CDR3 protein: CASTRGQKSYEQYF. CDR3 in DNA: TGTGCCAGCACCAGGGGCCAAAAGTCCTACGAGCAGTACTTC.

This chain links TRBV18 with TRBJ2-2, with 9 bases identical to TRBD2. There are 15 residues in the CDR3. From germline, CDR1 is KGHSH and CDR2 LQKENI. J lost 7 bases, V lost 2 bases, and 5 bases had no gene match. Here the CDR3 reads CASSPAASGIGELFF. The CDR3 nucleotides read TGTGCCAGCTCACCAGCGGCTAGCGGGATCGGGGAGCTGTTTTTT.

The chain joins TRBV12-5 to TRBJ2-5; D ambiguous. Trimming stripped 8 bases from V and 0 bases from J, with 10 bases between. This CDR3 contains 13 residues. Germline CDR1 LGHNT, CDR2 FRNRAP. The CDR3 region has the DNA TGTGCTAGTAGGCTGCAGGACCAAGAGACCCAGTACTTC. It specifies CASRLQDQETQYF.

V is TRBV18 and J is TRBJ2-7; 8 positions agree with TRBD1. V lost 6 bases and J lost 6; bases outside the gene matches: 13. CDR3 length equals 15 residues. Germline-derived CDR1 and CDR2 are KGHSH and LQKENI. The CDR3 sequence is CASSPSPGQGVEQYF. The CDR3 DNA reads as TGTGCCAGCTCCCCCTCGCCTGGACAGGGAGTCGAGCAGTACTTC.

The gene calls are TRBV30 and TRBJ2-1; TRBD2 matches at 7 bases. Unmatched junction bases numbered 7, after V lost 3 bases and J lost 5 bases. Germline V lookup: CDR1 GTSNPN, CDR2 SVGIG (reference sequence). The CDR3 is 14 residues long. CDR3 region: CAWRKPGLNNEQFF. The CDR3 DNA sequence: TGTGCCTGGAGGAAACCGGGACTAAACAATGAGCAGTTCTTC.

Points on this clone: The sample contains more than one DNA sequence encoding this CDR3. V gene TRBV28 combines with J gene TRBJ2-7; no clear D gene. With 4 bases removed from V and 5 bases from J, the gap between germline ends came to 6 bases. This CDR3 contains 11 residues. Germline CDR1 and CDR2: MDHEN and SYDVKM. The chain's CDR3 is CASSSRDEQYF. The CDR3 DNA follows: TGTGCCAGCAGTTCTAGAGACGAGCAGTACTTC.

This clone was found a few times. This chain uses TRBV6-6 with TRBJ2-2; 8 bases align to TRBD2. V shed 7 bases, J shed 6 bases, and the junction held 10 bases outside the gene matches. This CDR3 is 15 amino acids long. CDR1 is MNHNY, CDR2 SVGAGI, per germline (reference sequence). In DNA form, the CDR3 reads TGTGCCAGCACAACAAGCGGGAGTGTGGCCGGGGAGCTGTTTTTT. The encoded protein is CASTTSGSVAGELFF.

The V call is TRBV5-1, the J call TRBJ1-2, with TRBD1 matching over 10 bases. V trimming: 3 bases; J trimming: 6 bases; junction bases outside the gene matches: 8. Germline V CDR1 and CDR2: SGHRS, YFSETQ. This CDR3 comprises 15 residues. This CDR3 is CASSSTGGESDGYTF. The CDR3 DNA sequence: TGCGCCAGCAGCTCGACAGGGGGCGAAAGCGATGGCTACACCTTC.

The chain employs TRBV30 and TRBJ1-2, with 7 bases matching TRBD1. Germline-derived CDR1 and CDR2 are GTSNPN and SVGIG (reference sequence). Trimming at V came to 5 bases and at J to 4 bases, leaving 7 bases not matched to a gene. This CDR3 has 13 amino acids. DNA of the CDR3: TGTGCCTGGTCTTCGGGACAGATCTATGGCTACACCTTC. Encoded protein: CAWSSGQIYGYTF. The whole variable domain, remainder taken from reference TRBV30 and TRBJ1-2, is SQTIHQWPATLVQPVGSPLSLECTVEGTSNPNLYWYRQAAGRGLQLLFYSVGIGQISSEVPQNLSASRPQDRQFILSSKKLLLSDSGFYLCAWSSGQIYGYTFGSGTRLTVV.

This chain connects TRBV18 to TRBJ1-1; TRBD1 might be the D (5 bases). Germline values: CDR1 KGHSH, CDR2 LQKENI. V lost 0 bases to trimming and J lost 11 bases, with 19 bases between them. This CDR3 is 15 amino acids long. In DNA form, the CDR3 reads TGTGCCAGCTCACCACCGGTCGCAGGGTCGGTGAGGGCTTTCTTT. Its protein is CASSPPVAGSVRAFF. Full variable domain (missing parts from reference TRBV18 and TRBJ1-1): NAGVMQNPRHLVRRRGQEARLRCSPMKGHSHVYWYRQLPEEGLKFMVYLQKENIIDESGMPKERFSAEFPKEGPSILRIQQVVRGDSAAYFCASSPPVAGSVRAFFGQGTRLTVV.

The chain employs TRBV28 and TRBJ2-7; 14 bases are a match to TRBD2. CDR1 and CDR2 (germline): MDHEN, SYDVKM. The ends lost 6 bases at V and 6 bases at J; junction bases unmatched: 7. The CDR3 totals 15 residues. The CDR3 DNA reads TGTGCCAGCAGAAGAGGGACTAGCGGGAGTGGCGAGCAGTACTTC. The encoded protein is CASRRGTSGSGEQYF. The entire variable domain, with the rest obtained from reference TRBV28 and TRBJ2-7, is as follows: DVKVTQSSRYLVKRTGEKVFLECVQDMDHENMFWYRQDPGLGLRLIYFSYDVKMKEKGDIPEGYSVSREKKERFSLILESASTNQTSMYLCASRRGTSGSGEQYFGPGTRLTVT.

The chain recombines TRBV30 with TRBJ1-4; the D is unclear. Looked up from germline, CDR1 is GTSNPN and CDR2 is SVGIG (reference sequence). The ends were cut back, 3 bases at V and 2 bases at J, with 13 bases in the middle. This CDR3 has 15 residues. The CDR3 region is CAWSPMGFTNEKLFF. CDR3 DNA sequence: TGTGCCTGGAGCCCAATGGGCTTTACTAATGAAAAACTGTTTTTT. The full variable domain, with the rest looked up from reference TRBV30 and TRBJ1-4, is SQTIHQWPATLVQPVGSPLSLECTVEGTSNPNLYWYRQAAGRGLQLLFYSVGIGQISSEVPQNLSASRPQDRQFILSSKKLLLSDSGFYLCAWSPMGFTNEKLFFGSGTQLSVL.